These 3 T cell receptor beta chains came from one sample sequenced in a study of T cell repertoires in cytomegalovirus infection. TCRdb reprocessed the reads via MiXCR and lists one record per CDR3 protein. Altogether 900,000 to 950,000 distinct CDR3 sequences are present, roughly 31% being singletons, with the ten largest covering about an eighth. Their antigen targets remain unknown. The source was cultured CD8+ T cells from PBMCs, collected from culture after CMV antigen stimulation. The receptor source for this set is a human donor in good health (CMV status not recorded). Some clones in this sample may be carry-over from other donors' samples.

Here the CDR3 reads CASRFAAAYGYTF. The CDR3 nucleotides are TGTGCCAGCCGGTTCGCGGCGGCTTATGGCTACACCTTC. The rearrangement uses TRBV2 and TRBJ1-2; D remains unclear. The ends were cut back, 8 bases at V and 5 bases at J, with 15 bases in the middle. The germline CDR1 and CDR2 sequences are SNHLY and FYNNEI. The CDR3 loop spans 13 amino acids.

The rearrangement joins TRBV4-1 to TRBJ2-3; possible D gene TRBD1, 5 bases. CDR3 length: 14 residues. The germline V gene encodes CDR1 MGHRA and CDR2 YSYEKL. V was clipped by 4 bases and J by 7 bases, with 15 bases between them. CDR3 in amino acids: CASSRVTGINTQYF. The CDR3 DNA reads TGCGCCAGCAGCCGAGTAACAGGAATCAATACGCAGTATTTT.

This clonotype was found a few times. The V and J genes are TRBV6-1 and TRBJ1-1; D remains unclear. The CDR3 runs 14 residues. The germline V gene encodes CDR1 MNHNS and CDR2 SASEGT. V dropped 6 bases and J dropped 0 bases, with 11 bases sitting between them. This CDR3 reads CASRSSYMNTEAFF. The CDR3 coding sequence is TGTGCCAGCAGATCGTCCTACATGAACACTGAAGCTTTCTTT.